A single sample gave rise to the 7 T cell receptor beta chains below, sequenced in a study of blood T cell repertoires in COVID-19. Generated by immunoSEQ multiplex PCR, the TCRdb table keeps only in-frame clones and is missing some. The sample has roughly 300,000 clones, over 75% seen once. Sample: PBMCs or T cells enriched from blood (not recorded which). The receptors here all came from a woman aged 25-40 years who had recovered from COVID-19.

This clone is a singleton in its sample. The V and J genes are TRBV3-1 (or the pseudogene TRBV3-2) and TRBJ2-3; 9 nucleotides agree with TRBD2. The CDR3 is 13 amino acids. Per the germline V gene, CDR1 is LGHDT and CDR2 is YNNKEL (reference sequence). The ends lost 1 base at V and 15 bases at J; junction bases unmatched: 8. The CDR3 loop reads CASSQGVSGGPYF. In DNA form, the CDR3 reads TGTGCCAGCAGCCAAGGGGTTAGCGGGGGCCCCTATTTT.

The chain couples TRBV30 to TRBJ1-1; D remains ambiguous. Germline-derived CDR1 and CDR2 are GTSNPN and SVGIG (reference sequence). V dropped 1 base and J dropped 0 bases, with 9 bases sitting between them. CDR3 length equals 14 residues. The CDR3 nucleotides read TGTGCCTGGAGTGCCGGAGTGATGAACACTGAAGCTTTCTTT. This encodes CAWSAGVMNTEAFF.

This chain joins TRBV7-2 and TRBJ1-1; D gene ambiguous. The CDR3 has 11 amino acids. CDR1 and CDR2 from the germline V gene are SGHTA and FQGNSA. With 5 bases removed from V and 3 bases from J, the gap between germline ends came to 4 bases. This chain's CDR3 is CASSRDTEAFF. CDR3 sequence (DNA): TGTGCCAGCAGCCGGGACACTGAAGCTTTCTTT.

The rearrangement joins TRBV5-1 to TRBJ1-3; unclear D gene. The V end lost 0 bases, the J end lost 2 bases, and 9 bases lay between the germline ends. The CDR3 extends over 15 amino acids. Germline V CDR1 and CDR2: SGHRS, YFSETQ. The CDR3 region has the DNA TGCGCCAGCAGCTTGGCTGGGCCAACTGGAAACACCATATATTTT. It encodes CASSLAGPTGNTIYF.

This clone was recorded a few times. J is TRBJ1-1 and V is TRBV27; D may be TRBD1 (6 bases). Germline CDR1 reads MNHEY; CDR2 reads SMNVEV (reference sequence). The V end lost 1 base, the J end lost 7 bases, and 13 bases lay between the germline ends. The CDR3 spans 14 residues. Here the CDR3 DNA reads TGTGCCAGCAGTTTATGGGGCGGGGGCGGTGAAGCTTTCTTT. Translation gives CASSLWGGGGEAFF.

The gene calls are TRBV3-1 (or the pseudogene TRBV3-2) and TRBJ1-6, with 7 bases fitting TRBD1. The trim removed 0 bases at V and 3 bases at J, leaving 11 bases unmatched. Germline V lookup: CDR1 LGHDT, CDR2 YNNKEL (reference sequence). This CDR3 comprises 19 residues. In nucleotides, the CDR3 is TGTGCCAGCAGCCAAGATATTCCCCCCAGGGACAGCTATAATTCACCCCTCCACTTT. Translating it yields CASSQDIPPRDSYNSPLHF.

This rearrangement joins TRBV6-1 to TRBJ2-7, with 11 bases aligning to TRBD2. CDR1 and CDR2 from the germline V gene are MNHNS and SASEGT. V gave up 4 bases and J gave up 0 bases; unmatched junction bases: 5. The CDR3 covers 16 residues. CDR3: CASSASSGGSSYEQYF. As DNA, the CDR3 is TGTGCCAGCAGTGCCTCTAGCGGGGGGAGCTCCTACGAGCAGTACTTC.